The present entry profiles one TCR beta chain with its context. What it recognizes is unknown. Trimming took 3 bases from V and 4 from J, leaving 15 bases between them. The CDR3 has 15 amino acids. Germline V gives CDR1 MNHEY, CDR2 SMNVEV (reference sequence). This specimen belongs to a study of OX40 agonist ivuxolimab in advanced cancers. As for the study in general: Patients were treated with ivuxolimab, an agonistic anti-OX40 (CD134) antibody. General observations from the study: In general, CD8+ T cells held more expanded clones than CD4+ did, on average. Low clonal expansion, among the lowest seen, marked partial responders at 0.1-3.0 mg/kg.

Data came from immunoSEQ multiplex PCR; TCRdb stores just in-frame clones and leaves some out. The sample yields 60,000 to 75,000 clones, roughly 86% seen once. The rearrangement joins TRBV27 to TRBJ2-5; D unclear. This sequence was found in an adult with an advanced solid tumor such as melanoma, head and neck, liver or kidney cancer. Material: CD4+ or CD8+ T cells sorted from blood, obtained in a trial of the OX40 agonist ivuxolimab. In DNA, the CDR3 is TGTGCCAGCAGTTTCGACGGCCCCCTGGGAGAGACCCAGTACTTC. As protein: CASSFDGPLGETQYF.